The 19 T cell receptor beta chains below were found in one sample sequenced in a study of T cell repertoires in cytomegalovirus infection. From the reads, TCRdb called clonotypes with MiXCR, one entry per CDR3 protein. The table shows hundreds of thousands of distinct CDR3 sequences, with roughly 31% occurring only once. These receptors lack a known antigen. The sample in question was cultured CD8+ T cells from PBMCs, obtained from culture after CMV antigen stimulation. The receptor source for this set is a human donor in good health (CMV status not recorded). Some clones in this sample may be carry-over from other donors' samples.

This clonotype has just a few counts. V usage is TRBV7-9 and J usage is TRBJ2-2; D is perhaps TRBD1 (5 bases). The CDR3 is 13 amino acids. Germline CDR1 SEHNR, CDR2 FQNEAQ (reference sequence). Deletions cut 5 bases from V and 5 bases from J, with 9 bases between. The CDR3, as DNA: TGTGCCAGCAGCCAAAGGGGTACCGGGGAGCTGTTTTTT. Translation gives CASSQRGTGELFF.

This chain joins TRBV5-6 and TRBJ2-1, with TRBD1 matching over 12 bases. The CDR3 covers 15 residues. V shed 3 bases and J 2 bases; nucleotides not matched to a gene: 0. Germline V gives CDR1 SGHDT, CDR2 YYEEEE. The CDR3 coding sequence is TGTGCCAGCAGCTGGGACAGGGGGCCCTACAATGAGCAGTTCTTC. Protein: CASSWDRGPYNEQFF.

J is TRBJ2-7 and V is TRBV7-6; 8 nucleotides line up with TRBD1. The V gene end was trimmed by 3 bases and the J gene end by 5 bases; junction bases not matched to a gene: 9. This CDR3 spans 15 amino acids. CDR1 is SGHVS, CDR2 FNYEAQ, per germline. CDR3 bases: TGTGCCAGCAGCTTGTACACAGGGGGTAGGCACGAGCAGTACTTC. Amino acids: CASSLYTGGRHEQYF.

This clonotype was detected many times. The rearrangement links TRBV7-6 to TRBJ2-5; 13 positions agree with TRBD2. This CDR3 comprises 17 residues. Germline-derived CDR1 and CDR2 are SGHVS and FNYEAQ. The J segment lost 4 bases and the V segment lost 1 base, leaving 6 bases of the junction unmatched. In DNA form, the CDR3 reads TGTGCCAGCAGCTTAGTACTAGCGGGGGGGCCAGGAGAGACCCAGTACTTC. Its protein product is CASSLVLAGGPGETQYF.

The table lists this clonotype with a few counts. The rearrangement joins TRBV20-1 to TRBJ2-7, with 9 bases fitting TRBD2. This CDR3 comprises 13 residues. CDR1 is DFQATT, CDR2 SNEGSKA, per germline (reference sequence). V lost 0 bases, J lost 4 bases, and 1 base stayed unmatched. The CDR3 sequence: CSARDLAGYEQYF. CDR3 nucleotides: TGCAGTGCTAGAGATCTAGCGGGGTACGAGCAGTACTTC.

About this clonotype: This may arise from a read error, as a much more abundant clone is one base away. This CDR3 is CTSSPGQGKTQYF. The CDR3 nucleotides are TGTACCAGCAGCCCCGGACAGGGGAAGACCCAGTACTTC. V gene TRBV7-9 combines with J gene TRBJ2-5, with 9 bases aligning to TRBD1. This CDR3 has 13 residues. The germline V gene encodes CDR1 SEHNR and CDR2 FQNEAQ (reference sequence).

The chain has TRBV10-3 and TRBJ2-3; D is possibly TRBD1 (6 bases). The germline gives CDR1 ENHRY, CDR2 SYGVKD. The V end was cut by 4 bases, the J end by 2 bases, with 16 bases between. This CDR3 has 16 residues. Here the CDR3 DNA reads TGTGCCATCAGTGCGGAGCGACAGGCGGACACAGATACGCAGTATTTT. It encodes CAISAERQADTDTQYF.

The table lists this clonotype with a few counts. The chain uses TRBV24-1 and TRBJ2-2; possibly TRBD1 for D (5 bases). The length of the CDR3 is 14 residues. The V end lost 1 base, the J end lost 6 bases, and 8 bases lay between the germline ends. Germline loops: CDR1 KGHDR, CDR2 SFDVKD. CDR3: CATSDFRVSGELFF. DNA for the CDR3: TGTGCCACCAGTGATTTCAGGGTATCCGGGGAGCTGTTTTTT.

This clonotype came up a few times. V gene TRBV6-2 or TRBV6-3 combines with J gene TRBJ1-1; no reliable D call. Germline V gene lookup returns CDR1 MNHEY and CDR2 SVGEGT. The V and J ends lost 8 bases and 2 bases respectively, with 9 bases between them. This CDR3 is built from 12 residues. The CDR3 here is CASAWTNTEAFF. CDR3 nucleotides: TGTGCCAGCGCCTGGACTAACACTGAAGCTTTCTTT.

In its sample, this clonotype was seen many times. This chain joins TRBV7-2 and TRBJ1-2; 7 bases match TRBD1. This CDR3 has 15 amino acids. Per germline, CDR1 SGHTA and CDR2 FQGNSA. With V trimmed by 2 bases and J by 2 bases, 5 bases remained unmatched. The CDR3 nucleotides read TGTGCCAGCAGCTTAAAGGGACAGAGAAACTATGGCTACACCTTC. Amino acids: CASSLKGQRNYGYTF.

This clonotype showed up just a few times. The rearrangement uses TRBV10-3 and TRBJ1-3; 7 bases are shared with TRBD1. This CDR3 spans 18 amino acids. The V and J ends lost 11 bases and 0 bases, in that order; junction bases with no gene match: 19. Germline V lookup: CDR1 ENHRY, CDR2 SYGVKD. DNA of the CDR3: TGTGCCGTGGGCCTCGGGACAGCGTTTCCTGACTCTGGAAACACCATATATTTT. Translating gives CAVGLGTAFPDSGNTIYF.

This chain joins TRBV27 and TRBJ1-4; tentatively, D is TRBD1 (5 bases). The CDR3 is 15 amino acids. Looked up from germline, CDR1 is MNHEY and CDR2 is SMNVEV (reference sequence). The V end was cut by 5 bases, the J end by 7 bases, with 17 bases between. The CDR3 loop reads CASSQRAREAEKLFF. The CDR3 bases are TGTGCCAGCAGTCAACGGGCCAGGGAGGCTGAAAAACTGTTTTTT.

J is TRBJ2-6 and V is TRBV4-1; TRBD1 is a possible D gene (6 bases). CDR1 MGHRA and CDR2 YSYEKL come from the germline V gene. V gave up 2 bases and J gave up 4 bases, with 9 bases separating them. The CDR3 has 15 residues. The CDR3 coding sequence is TGCGCCAGCAGCCAACACAGGGAGGGGGCCAACGTCCTGACTTTC. Protein product: CASSQHREGANVLTF.

This chain links TRBV6-6 with TRBJ2-5; 7 nucleotides agree with TRBD1. CDR1 and CDR2 from the germline V gene are MNHNY and SVGAGI (reference sequence). V was clipped by 6 bases and J by 3 bases; unmatched bases: 4. This CDR3 has 13 amino acids. CDR3 sequence (DNA): TGTGCCAGCAGGGGGGACAGAAAAGAGACCCAGTACTTC. The encoded protein is CASRGDRKETQYF.

This chain joins TRBV25-1 and TRBJ2-1, with 12 bases identical to TRBD2. This CDR3 has 20 amino acids. Per the germline V gene, CDR1 is MGHDK and CDR2 is SYGVNS. V was clipped by 3 bases and J by 1 base; unmatched bases: 13. The CDR3 bases are TGTGCCAGCAGTGACCCTCGATTGACTAGCGGGGGCCCGTCCTACAATGAGCAGTTCTTC. Translating it yields CASSDPRLTSGGPSYNEQFF.

The genes are TRBV4-1 and TRBJ1-1; D gene uncertain. V gave up 3 bases and J gave up 4 bases, with 9 bases separating them. The CDR3 is made up of 13 amino acids. CDR1 and CDR2 from the germline V gene are MGHRA and YSYEKL. CDR3 sequence: CASSQGQRTEAFF. CDR3 coding DNA: TGCGCCAGCAGCCAGGGCCAGCGCACTGAAGCTTTCTTT.

This chain links TRBV29-1 with TRBJ1-2, with D maybe TRBD1 (5 bases). This CDR3 spans 12 amino acids. V lost 5 bases, J lost 6 bases, and 13 bases lay in between. Germline V lookup: CDR1 SQVTM, CDR2 ANQGSEA. The CDR3 here is CSVPGTPNGYTF. Written as DNA, the CDR3 is TGCAGCGTTCCCGGGACTCCGAATGGCTACACCTTC.

This clonotype showed up many times. The rearrangement uses TRBV7-6 and TRBJ1-5; D is undetermined. CDR3 length: 15 residues. Between the trimmed V and J ends, which lost 2 bases and 5 bases, there was a span of 13 bases. Germline V lookup: CDR1 SGHVS, CDR2 FNYEAQ. CDR3 DNA: TGTGCCAGCAGCTTACGGCCATCTCAGGATCAGCCCCAGCATTTT. This translates into CASSLRPSQDQPQHF.

The table lists this clonotype with a few counts. The rearrangement uses TRBV12-5 and TRBJ1-1, with a weak D call TRBD1 (6 bases). Trimming stripped 4 bases from V and 5 bases from J, with 17 bases between. The CDR3 extends over 15 amino acids. Per germline, CDR1 LGHNT and CDR2 FRNRAP. The CDR3 nucleotides read TGTGCTAGTGGTTCCCGGGGGGGCGGGGATACTGAAGCTTTCTTT. It codes for CASGSRGGGDTEAFF.